The 12 T cell receptor beta chains below were found in one sample sequenced in a study of blood T cell repertoires in COVID-19. Generated by immunoSEQ multiplex PCR, the TCRdb table keeps only in-frame clones and is missing some. The sample holds approximately 280,000 clones, 85% seen once. The sequenced sample was peripheral blood. The receptor source for this set is a man aged 45-65 years with active or convalescent COVID-19.

The chain joins TRBV12-3 or TRBV12-4 to TRBJ1-1; weak D call: TRBD1 (5 bases). Deletions cut 4 bases from V and 5 bases from J, with 11 bases between. The CDR3 is made up of 13 amino acids. CDR3 protein: CASSWSGRTEAFF. The CDR3 region has the DNA TGTGCCAGCAGTTGGTCAGGGCGGACTGAAGCTTTCTTT.

J is TRBJ2-3 and V is TRBV4-2; the match to TRBD2 covers 8 bases. CDR3 length equals 16 residues. The germline V gene encodes CDR1 LGHNA and CDR2 YNFKEQ. J lost 5 bases, V lost 1 base, and 8 bases had no gene match. CDR3 DNA sequence: TGTGCCAGCAGCCAAGTTTTTAGCGGGGCGGGAGATACGCAGTATTTT. Translation: CASSQVFSGAGDTQYF.

This clone showed up just once. The chain recombines TRBV6-5 with TRBJ1-3, with D possibly being TRBD1 (5 bases). The CDR3 length is 15 residues. V gave up 0 bases and J gave up 0 bases, with 6 bases separating them. Germline V CDR1 and CDR2: MNHEY, SVGAGI. DNA of the CDR3: TGTGCCAGCAGTTACTCGGGGGGCTCTGGAAACACCATATATTTT. Protein sequence: CASSYSGGSGNTIYF.

In the case of this clone: An end of the junction does not agree with germline; a read error may underlie this. The chain carries TRBV4-2 and TRBJ2-1, with D possibly matching TRBD2 (5 bases). The germline CDR1 and CDR2 sequences are LGHNA and YNFKEQ. The CDR3 has 16 residues. This chain's CDR3 is CASSQPEAGAYNEQFF. In DNA form, the CDR3 reads TGTGCCAGCAGCCAACCGGAGGCGGGCGCCTATAATGAGCAGTTCTTC.

The V call is TRBV6-1, the J call TRBJ1-5, with D possibly being TRBD1 (6 bases). CDR3 length equals 16 residues. Trimming shortened V by 0 bases and J by 6 bases, and 15 bases separated the two germline ends. CDR1 and CDR2 (germline): MNHNS, SASEGT. CDR3 DNA sequence: TGTGCCAGCAGTGAAGCGCGTCAGGGAGGGGGTCAGCCCCAGCATTTT. This gives the protein CASSEARQGGGQPQHF.

This chain joins TRBV7-9 and TRBJ2-6; D may be TRBD1 (6 bases). The CDR3 length is 17 residues. V was shortened by 1 base and J by 2 bases, with 12 bases between the two germline ends. CDR1 is SEHNR and CDR2 is FQNEAQ in the germline V gene (reference sequence). DNA of the CDR3: TGTGCCAGCAGCTTAGGGGCAGGGGAGCCTGGGGCCAACGTCCTGACTTTC. Its translation is CASSLGAGEPGANVLTF.

The chain recombines TRBV3-1 (or the pseudogene TRBV3-2) with TRBJ2-2, with D perhaps matching TRBD2 (5 bases). V was shortened by 4 bases and J by 0 bases, with 9 bases between the two germline ends. The CDR3 runs to 15 residues. CDR1 and CDR2 (germline): LGHDT, YNNKEL (reference sequence). The CDR3 nucleotides read TGTGCCAGCAGCCCGTTTAGCGCGAACACCGGGGAGCTGTTTTTT. Protein: CASSPFSANTGELFF.

The CDR3 protein is CASSQDWDRGSEKLFF. CDR3 bases: TGTGCCAGCAGCCAAGATTGGGACAGGGGGAGTGAAAAACTGTTTTTT. The genes are TRBV4-2 and TRBJ1-4; 11 bases are a match to TRBD1. The CDR3 is made up of 16 amino acids. Germline loops: CDR1 LGHNA, CDR2 YNFKEQ. V trimming: 0 bases; J trimming: 7 bases; junction bases outside the gene matches: 4.

J is TRBJ2-2 and V is TRBV6-6; D unresolved. Germline assignment: CDR1 MNHNY and CDR2 SVGAGI (reference sequence). V gave up 3 bases and J gave up 4 bases, with 3 bases separating them. The CDR3 is 12 amino acids. CDR3 in amino acids: CASSYRTGELFF. The CDR3 DNA is TGTGCCAGCAGTTATCGCACCGGGGAGCTGTTTTTT.

The chain joins TRBV3-1 (or the pseudogene TRBV3-2) to TRBJ2-3; D not resolved. CDR1 LGHDT and CDR2 YNNKEL come from the germline V gene (reference sequence). V was trimmed by 1 base and J by 3 bases, leaving 8 bases between them. There are 14 residues in the CDR3. Here the CDR3 DNA reads TGTGCCAGCAGCCAAGGAATCGGGACAGATACGCAGTATTTT. It yields the protein CASSQGIGTDTQYF.

This clone came up once. This chain joins TRBV15 and TRBJ2-5; the match to TRBD2 covers 15 bases. Unmatched junction bases numbered 2, after V lost 0 bases and J lost 6 bases. The CDR3 is made up of 16 amino acids. Germline-derived CDR1 and CDR2 are LNHNV and YYDKDF (reference sequence). In DNA form, the CDR3 reads TGTGCCACCAGCAGAGATGGGACTAGCGGGAGGAAGACCCAGTACTTC. This sequence encodes CATSRDGTSGRKTQYF. Full variable domain (outside the CDR3, taken from reference TRBV15 and TRBJ2-5): DAMVIQNPRYQVTQFGKPVTLSCSQTLNHNVMYWYQQKSSQAPKLLFHYYDKDFNNEADTPDNFQSRRPNTSFCFLDIRSPGLGDTAMYLCATSRDGTSGRKTQYFGPGTRLLVL.

J is TRBJ1-2 and V is TRBV3-1 (or the pseudogene TRBV3-2); D is unclear. Germline V gene lookup returns CDR1 LGHDT and CDR2 YNNKEL (reference sequence). There are 18 residues in the CDR3. V was cut by 3 bases and J by 4 bases, with 24 bases left in between. The CDR3 here is CASSHSLVSAGNIYGYTF. The DNA of the CDR3 is TGTGCCAGCAGCCATTCTTTGGTCTCAGCAGGTAATATCTATGGCTACACCTTC.